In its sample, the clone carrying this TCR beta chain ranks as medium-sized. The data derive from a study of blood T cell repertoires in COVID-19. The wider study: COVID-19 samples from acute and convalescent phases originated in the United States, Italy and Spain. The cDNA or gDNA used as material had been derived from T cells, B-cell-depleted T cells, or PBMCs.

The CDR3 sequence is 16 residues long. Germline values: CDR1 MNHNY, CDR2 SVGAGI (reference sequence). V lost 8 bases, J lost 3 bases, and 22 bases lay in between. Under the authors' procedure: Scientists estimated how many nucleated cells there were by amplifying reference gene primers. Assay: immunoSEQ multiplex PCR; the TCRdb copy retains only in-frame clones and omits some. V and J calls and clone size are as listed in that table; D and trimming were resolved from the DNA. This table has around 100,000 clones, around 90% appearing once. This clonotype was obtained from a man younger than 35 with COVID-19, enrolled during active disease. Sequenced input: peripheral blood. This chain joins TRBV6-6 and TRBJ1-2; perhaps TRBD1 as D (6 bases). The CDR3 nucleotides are TGTGCCAGCGATCACCGGGACACTAGGATTCACTATGGCTACACCTTC. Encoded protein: CASDHRDTRIHYGYTF.